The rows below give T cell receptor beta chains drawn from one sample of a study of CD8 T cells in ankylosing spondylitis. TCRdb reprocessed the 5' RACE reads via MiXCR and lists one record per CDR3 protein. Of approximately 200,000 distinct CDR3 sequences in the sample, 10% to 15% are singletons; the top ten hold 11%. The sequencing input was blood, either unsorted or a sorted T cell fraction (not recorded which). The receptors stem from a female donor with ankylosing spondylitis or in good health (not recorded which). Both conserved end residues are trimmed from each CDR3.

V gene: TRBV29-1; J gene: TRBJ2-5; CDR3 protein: SVKGGAGETQY
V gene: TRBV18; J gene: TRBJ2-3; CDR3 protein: ASSPPGPDTQY
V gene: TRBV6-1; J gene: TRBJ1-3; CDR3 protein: ASSQQGAGGNTIY
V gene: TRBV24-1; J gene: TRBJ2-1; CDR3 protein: ATSGLNYNEQF
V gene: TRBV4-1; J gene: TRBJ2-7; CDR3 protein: ASSQDGASSYEQY
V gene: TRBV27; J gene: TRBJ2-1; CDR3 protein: ASSSGQTRLAGEEQF
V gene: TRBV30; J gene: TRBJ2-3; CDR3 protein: AHRGADTQY
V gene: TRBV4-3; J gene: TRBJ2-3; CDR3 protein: ASSQAKPDTQY
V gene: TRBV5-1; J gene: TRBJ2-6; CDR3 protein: ASSQLGRGVLT
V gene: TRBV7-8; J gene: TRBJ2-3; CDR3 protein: ASSLLGLGLAGFNTDTQY
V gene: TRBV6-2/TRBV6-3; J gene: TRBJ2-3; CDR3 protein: ASTGAGILDTQY
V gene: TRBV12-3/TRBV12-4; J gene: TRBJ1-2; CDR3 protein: ASSLTGDNYGYT
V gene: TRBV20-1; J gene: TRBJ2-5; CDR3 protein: SGGEQETQY
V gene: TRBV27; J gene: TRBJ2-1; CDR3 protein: ASSLIGSNEQF
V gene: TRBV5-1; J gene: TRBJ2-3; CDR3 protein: ASSLAVSGRSTDTQY
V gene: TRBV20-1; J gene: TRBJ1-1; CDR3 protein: SARDSRGANTKAF
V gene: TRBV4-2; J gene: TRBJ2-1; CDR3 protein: ASSPLAGPDNEQF
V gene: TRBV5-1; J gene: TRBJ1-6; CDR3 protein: ASSTDSLSPLH
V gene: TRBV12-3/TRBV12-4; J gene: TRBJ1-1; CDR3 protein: ASSSSSRTEAF
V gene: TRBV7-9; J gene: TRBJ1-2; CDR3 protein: ASSPRQGEAIYGYT
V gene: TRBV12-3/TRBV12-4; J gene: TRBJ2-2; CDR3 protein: ASNRAGQTGELF
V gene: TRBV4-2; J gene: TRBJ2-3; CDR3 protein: ASSQVWGALSTDTQY
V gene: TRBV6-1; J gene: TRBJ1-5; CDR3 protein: ASSEWGWGSNQPQH
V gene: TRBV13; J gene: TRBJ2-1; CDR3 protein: ASSLGDLFGNEQF
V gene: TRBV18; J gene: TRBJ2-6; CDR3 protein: ASSPARSGANVLT
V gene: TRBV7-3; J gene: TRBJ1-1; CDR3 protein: ASSLSGGSNTEAF
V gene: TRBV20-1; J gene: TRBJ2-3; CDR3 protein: SARPRFSLAIDTQY